A selection of T cell receptor beta chains follows, all from one sample in a study of identical twins. TCRdb itself ran the 5' RACE reads through MiXCR, one entry per CDR3 protein. This table has around 1.7 million distinct CDR3 sequences, around 29% appearing once. Sequencing input: cord blood. The receptors were sampled from a newborn girl in good health. Both conserved end residues are part of each CDR3.

>TRBV4-1
CASSQKPATDTQYF
>TRBV5-1
CASSLVEAGVSYEQYF
>TRBV19
CASSRQSDYEQYF
>TRBV4-1
CASSQGQLARTDTQYF
>TRBV10-3
CAIRLATNTEAFF
>TRBV29-1
CSVDLLRRGKGAFF
>TRBV14
CASRRQGEGNTEAFF
>TRBV6-1
CASSELGGHNQPQHF
>TRBV5-1
CASSFETRGIQYF
>TRBV25-1
CASSEPSGGFNTQYF
>TRBV13
CASLPHQPQHF
>TRBV14
CASSQETRRTDTQYF
>TRBV29-1
CADRGISYEQYF
>TRBV12-5
CASGLSGTSGDTQYF
>TRBV6-6
CASSSLGLSEQYF
>TRBV3-1
CASSQDLRGGYYGYTF
>TRBV6-1
CASSASRPPYEQYF
>TRBV4-2
CASSQDTGNSPLHF
>TRBV5-1
CASSSGTGDTGELFF
>TRBV6-6
CASSSSDRGYGYTF
>TRBV7-2
CASSLRTGQETQYF
>TRBV3-1
CASSPGDTYEQYF
>TRBV25-1
CASSEWGASTDTQYF
>TRBV6-2/TRBV6-3
CASSYGGTGVHEQYF
>TRBV27
CASSLGVSYDEQFF
>TRBV29-1
CSPRLAGHINEQFF
>TRBV10-3
CAISGTSGVQRDTQYF
>TRBV12-3/TRBV12-4
CASSQDRAANSPLHF
>TRBV4-2
CASSQDGTANYGYTF
>TRBV7-7
CASSLRPTDEQFF
>TRBV20-1
CSASRGGSYNEKLFF
>TRBV12-3/TRBV12-4
CASTGRGSYNEQFF
>TRBV9
CASSALLSRAYNEQYF
>TRBV20-1
CSARGTSRVYEQYF
>TRBV21-1
CASSNFGSGGASNQPQHF
>TRBV6-5
CASSYFRDSPLHF
>TRBV20-1
CSARDWAQRSSNEQFF
>TRBV29-1
CSVGSSIQYF
>TRBV7-9
CASSLGPAGLRNEQYF
>TRBV28
CASSLQGASANTGELFF
>TRBV20-1
CSARFLPGLSYEQYF
>TRBV4-1
CASSQDQGTGGINIQYF
>TRBV28
CACSDTALGDEQFF
>TRBV13
CASSSVRRLAGDEQFF
>TRBV18
CASSPQDRDLNYGYTF
>TRBV29-1
CSVSAHPRAEAGELFF
>TRBV20-1
CSARATGKSRAFF
>TRBV6-2/TRBV6-3
CASSYWGDPVGKAETQYF
>TRBV28
CASSLSGTGTDTQYF
>TRBV2
CASSEGLGAGELFF
>TRBV15
CATSTRGQETQYF
>TRBV4-2
CASSSGGGAYEQFF
>TRBV4-2
CASSQARQGFFRTTTKEQFF